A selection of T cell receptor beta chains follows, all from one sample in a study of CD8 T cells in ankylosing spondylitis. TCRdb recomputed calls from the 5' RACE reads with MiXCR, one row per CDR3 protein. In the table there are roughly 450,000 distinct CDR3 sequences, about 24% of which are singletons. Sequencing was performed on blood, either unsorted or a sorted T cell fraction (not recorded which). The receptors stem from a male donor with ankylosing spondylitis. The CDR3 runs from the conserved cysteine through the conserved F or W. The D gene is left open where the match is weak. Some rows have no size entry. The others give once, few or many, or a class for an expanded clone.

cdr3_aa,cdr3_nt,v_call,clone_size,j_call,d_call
CASSLTRLAGGTGELFF,TGCGCCAGCAGCTTGACCCGACTAGCCGGGGGTACCGGGGAGCTGTTTTTT,TRBV5-1,.,TRBJ2-2,TRBD2
CATSLTGDRGYTF,TGTGCCACCAGCTTAACAGGGGATAGGGGCTACACCTTC,TRBV15,few,TRBJ1-2,TRBD1
CASSEGPGKRSYNSPLHF,TGCGCCAGCAGTGAGGGGCCGGGGAAACGATCCTATAATTCACCCCTCCACTTT,TRBV10-2,.,TRBJ1-6,.
CSAKQWGEAFF,TGCAGTGCTAAGCAGTGGGGTGAAGCTTTCTTT,TRBV20-1,.,TRBJ1-1,.
CSARIPVAEAFF,TGCAGTGCTAGAATTCCGGTGGCTGAAGCTTTCTTT,TRBV20-1,.,TRBJ1-1,.
CAISPDVESYNEQFF,TGTGCCATCAGCCCGGACGTGGAATCCTACAATGAGCAGTTCTTC,TRBV10-3,.,TRBJ2-1,.
CSAPRLAGPYNEQFF,TGCAGTGCTCCCCGACTAGCGGGGCCCTACAATGAGCAGTTCTTC,TRBV20-1,.,TRBJ2-1,TRBD2
CASSVGLAGPYEQYF,TGTGCCAGCAGCGTCGGACTAGCGGGGCCCTACGAGCAGTACTTC,TRBV7-6,.,TRBJ2-7,TRBD2
CASSQGLAVYNEQFF,TGTGCCAGCAGCCAAGGACTAGCGGTCTACAATGAGCAGTTCTTC,TRBV3-1,.,TRBJ2-1,TRBD2
CSVVAGSGNTIYF,TGCAGCGTCGTTGCGGGCTCTGGAAACACCATATATTTT,TRBV29-1,.,TRBJ1-3,.
CSVNTPGQGEDEQFF,TGCAGCGTGAACACACCGGGACAGGGGGAGGATGAGCAGTTCTTC,TRBV29-1,many,TRBJ2-1,TRBD1
CATSRGFGKGISRGANVLTF,TGTGCCACCAGCAGAGGATTTGGAAAAGGAATCTCTCGTGGGGCCAACGTCCTGACTTTC,TRBV15,few,TRBJ2-6,.
CASIHRDSTQDTQYF,TGTGCCAGCATCCATCGTGACTCGACGCAAGATACGCAGTATTTT,TRBV6-1,few,TRBJ2-3,.
CSASDPGQGSYEQYF,TGCAGTGCTAGTGACCCGGGACAGGGGAGCTACGAGCAGTACTTC,TRBV20-1,.,TRBJ2-7,TRBD1
CSVASDSNQPQHF,TGCAGCGTTGCCTCGGATAGCAATCAGCCCCAGCATTTT,TRBV29-1,few,TRBJ1-5,.
CASSLEGLDYGYTF,TGCGCCAGCAGCTTGGAGGGGCTCGACTATGGCTACACCTTC,TRBV5-1,.,TRBJ1-2,.
CSVQGPSSNTQYF,TGCAGTGTTCAGGGGCCTAGCTCAAATACGCAGTATTTT,TRBV20-1,.,TRBJ2-3,.
CASSTTTDTQYF,TGCGCCAGCAGCACCACCACAGATACGCAGTATTTT,TRBV5-1,few,TRBJ2-3,.
CGKGGRTEAFF,TGCGGGAAAGGGGGGCGGACTGAAGCTTTCTTT,TRBV20-1,.,TRBJ1-1,.
CASSLEPSPYEQYF,TGTGCCAGCAGCTTGGAACCAAGCCCCTACGAGCAGTACTTC,TRBV3-1,.,TRBJ2-7,.
CASSWGRSISDDTEAFF,TGTGCCAGCAGTTGGGGACGTTCGATTTCGGATGACACTGAAGCTTTCTTT,TRBV6-2/TRBV6-3,.,TRBJ1-1,.
CSARVQASGNTIYF,TGCAGTGCTAGAGTACAGGCTTCTGGAAACACCATATATTTT,TRBV20-1,few,TRBJ1-3,.
CSAPSSGGTDTQYF,TGCAGTGCTCCGTCTTCGGGGGGCACAGATACGCAGTATTTT,TRBV20-1,.,TRBJ2-3,.
CASSESLTGNEQFF,TGTGCCAGCAGTGAAAGCCTAACTGGAAATGAGCAGTTCTTC,TRBV6-1,.,TRBJ2-1,.
CAISEGGESNQPQHF,TGTGCCATCAGTGAGGGAGGCGAGAGCAATCAGCCCCAGCATTTT,TRBV10-3,.,TRBJ1-5,.
CASSSDRGPGELFF,TGTGCCAGCAGTTCTGACAGGGGTCCCGGGGAGCTGTTTTTT,TRBV12-3/TRBV12-4,.,TRBJ2-2,TRBD1
CSVDGGGGAETQYF,TGCAGCGTTGATGGAGGAGGGGGAGCAGAGACCCAGTACTTC,TRBV29-1,.,TRBJ2-5,.
CSARGESAYNEQFF,TGCAGTGCTAGAGGAGAGAGCGCCTACAATGAGCAGTTCTTC,TRBV20-1,.,TRBJ2-1,.
CSVARLTSPATQYF,TGCAGCGTTGCTAGACTGACCTCCCCAGCTACGCAGTATTTT,TRBV29-1,.,TRBJ2-3,.
CAISEGTANTEAFF,TGTGCCATCAGTGAAGGGACAGCAAACACTGAAGCTTTCTTT,TRBV10-3,.,TRBJ1-1,TRBD1
CAISESNRLNEQFF,TGTGCCATCAGTGAGTCGAACCGTTTGAATGAGCAGTTCTTC,TRBV10-3,.,TRBJ2-1,.
CASSYFHGFTDTQYF,TGTGCCAGCAGTTATTTCCATGGGTTCACAGATACGCAGTATTTT,TRBV6-5,few,TRBJ2-3,.
CASSPRVRARGYTF,TGTGCCAGCAGCCCTAGGGTCAGGGCGCGGGGCTACACCTTC,TRBV5-6,.,TRBJ1-2,.
CASSWGDRDTDTQYF,TGTGCCAGCAGCTGGGGGGACAGGGACACAGATACGCAGTATTTT,TRBV7-2,few,TRBJ2-3,TRBD1
CASSAGTVQETQYF,TGTGCCAGCAGTGCCGGGACAGTCCAAGAGACCCAGTACTTC,TRBV12-3/TRBV12-4,few,TRBJ2-5,TRBD1
CSATPPGKAEAFF,TGCAGTGCTACCCCGCCGGGAAAGGCTGAAGCTTTCTTT,TRBV20-1,few,TRBJ1-1,.
CASSFLQGYTGEPFF,TGCGCCAGCAGCTTCTTGCAGGGGTACACCGGGGAGCCGTTTTTT,TRBV5-1,.,TRBJ2-2,.
CASSADPGRQPQHF,TGCGCCAGCAGCGCAGACCCCGGTCGTCAGCCCCAGCATTTT,TRBV5-1,few,TRBJ1-5,.
CATSDPRASGKGYNEQFF,TGTGCCACCAGTGACCCGAGGGCTAGCGGGAAAGGGTACAATGAGCAGTTCTTC,TRBV24-1,.,TRBJ2-1,TRBD2
CSARPTGAIGDYGYTF,TGCAGTGCACGTCCGACAGGGGCAATTGGGGACTATGGCTACACCTTC,TRBV20-1,.,TRBJ1-2,TRBD1
CASSMAVTGRDTQYF,TGTGCCAGTAGTATGGCTGTGACAGGGCGAGATACGCAGTATTTT,TRBV19,once,TRBJ2-3,TRBD1
CASSETGANTEAFF,TGTGCCAGCAGCGAGACAGGGGCGAACACTGAAGCTTTCTTT,TRBV6-1,.,TRBJ1-1,TRBD1
CATSDSGTGVRDEQFF,TGTGCCACCAGTGACTCCGGGACAGGGGTTCGCGATGAGCAGTTCTTC,TRBV24-1,.,TRBJ2-1,TRBD1
CSAIRQGDYGYTF,TGCAGTGCTATCAGACAGGGCGACTATGGCTACACCTTC,TRBV20-1,.,TRBJ1-2,TRBD1
CASRRLAGNNEQFF,TGTGCCAGCCGGAGGCTAGCGGGAAACAATGAGCAGTTCTTC,TRBV12-3/TRBV12-4,few,TRBJ2-1,TRBD2
CASTSDNYGYTF,TGTGCCAGCACCTCAGATAACTATGGCTACACCTTC,TRBV2,.,TRBJ1-2,.
CASSAGTSGWAGEQFF,TGTGCCAGCAGCGCCGGGACTAGCGGGTGGGCTGGTGAGCAGTTCTTC,TRBV5-6,.,TRBJ2-1,TRBD2
CASSPPASGQETQYF,TGTGCCAGCAGCCCACCCGCCAGCGGTCAAGAGACCCAGTACTTC,TRBV3-1,.,TRBJ2-5,.
CASGQNLNQPQHF,TGTGCCAGTGGACAAAACCTCAATCAGCCCCAGCATTTT,TRBV19,once,TRBJ1-5,.
CATSDITNQPQHF,TGTGCCACCAGTGATATAACGAATCAGCCCCAGCATTTT,TRBV24-1,.,TRBJ1-5,.
CSGTDHSGRAVNEQFF,TGCAGCGGGACGGACCATAGCGGGAGGGCCGTCAATGAGCAGTTCTTC,TRBV29-1,.,TRBJ2-1,TRBD2
CASSLGGRNTGELFF,TGTGCCAGCAGTTTAGGCGGGAGGAACACCGGGGAGCTGTTTTTT,TRBV28,few,TRBJ2-2,TRBD2
CSASGSGPPHF,TGCAGTGCTAGCGGGAGTGGTCCCCCTCACTTC,TRBV20-1,few,TRBJ2-5,.
CAWDPGTGDSNEQFF,TGTGCCTGGGACCCCGGGACAGGGGATAGTAATGAGCAGTTCTTC,TRBV30,.,TRBJ2-1,TRBD1